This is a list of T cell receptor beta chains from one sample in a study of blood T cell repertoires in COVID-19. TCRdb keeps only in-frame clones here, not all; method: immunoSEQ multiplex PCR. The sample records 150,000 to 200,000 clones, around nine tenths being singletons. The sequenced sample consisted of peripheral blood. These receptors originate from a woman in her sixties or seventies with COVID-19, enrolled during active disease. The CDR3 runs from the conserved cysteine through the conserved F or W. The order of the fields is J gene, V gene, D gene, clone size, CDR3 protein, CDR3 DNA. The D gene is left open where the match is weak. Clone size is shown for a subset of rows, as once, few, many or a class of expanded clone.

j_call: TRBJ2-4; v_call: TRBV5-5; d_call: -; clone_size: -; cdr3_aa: CASSSGGWQKNIQYF; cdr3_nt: TGTGCCAGCAGCTCGGGTGGTTGGCAGAAAAACATTCAGTACTTC
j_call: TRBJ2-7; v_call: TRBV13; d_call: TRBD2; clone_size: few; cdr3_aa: CASSLATSVTYEQYF; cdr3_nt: TGTGCCAGCAGCTTAGCAACTAGCGTAACCTACGAGCAGTACTTC
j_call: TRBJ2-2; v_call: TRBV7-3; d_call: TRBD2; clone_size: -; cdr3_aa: CASSLQAGADTGELFF; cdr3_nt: TGTGCCAGCAGCTTACAGGCGGGAGCGGACACCGGGGAGCTGTTTTTT
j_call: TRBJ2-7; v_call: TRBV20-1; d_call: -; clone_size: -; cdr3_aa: CSARREPEQYF; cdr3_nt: TGCAGTGCTAGACGGGAGCCCGAGCAGTACTTC
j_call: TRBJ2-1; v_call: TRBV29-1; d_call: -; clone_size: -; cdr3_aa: CSARGGSDEQFF; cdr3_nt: TGCAGCGCGAGGGGGGGATCGGATGAGCAGTTCTTC
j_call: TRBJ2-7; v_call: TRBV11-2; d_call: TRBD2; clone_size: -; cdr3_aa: CASSLDPSSGPRGEQYF; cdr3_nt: TGTGCCAGCAGCTTAGACCCTTCTAGCGGGCCACGGGGAGAGCAGTACTTC
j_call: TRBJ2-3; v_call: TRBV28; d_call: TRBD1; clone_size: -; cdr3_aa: CASSLPTGVTDTQYF; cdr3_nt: TGTGCCAGCAGTTTGCCAACAGGGGTAACAGATACGCAGTATTTT
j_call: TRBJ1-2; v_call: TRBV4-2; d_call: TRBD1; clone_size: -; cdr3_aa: CASSQEGQGGYYGYTF; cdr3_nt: TGTGCCAGCAGCCAAGAAGGACAGGGAGGGTACTATGGCTACACCTTC
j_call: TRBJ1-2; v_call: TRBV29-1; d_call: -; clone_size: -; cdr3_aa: CSVGLGGSDYGYTF; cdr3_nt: TGCAGCGTCGGCCTAGGAGGTTCTGACTATGGCTACACCTTC
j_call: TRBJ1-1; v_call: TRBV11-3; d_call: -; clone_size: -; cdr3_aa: CASSLTVNTEAFF; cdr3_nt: TGTGCCAGCAGCTTAACGGTGAACACTGAAGCTTTCTTT
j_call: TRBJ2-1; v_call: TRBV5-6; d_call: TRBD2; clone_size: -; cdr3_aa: CASSPKREGREQFF; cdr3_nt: TGTGCCAGCAGCCCTAAGCGGGAGGGCCGGGAGCAGTTCTTC
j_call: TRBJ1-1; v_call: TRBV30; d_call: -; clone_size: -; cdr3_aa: CAWSSGTLNTEAFF; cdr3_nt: TGTGCCTGGAGTTCCGGGACACTGAACACTGAAGCTTTCTTT
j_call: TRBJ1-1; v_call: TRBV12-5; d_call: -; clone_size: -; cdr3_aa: CASGRPGGTEAFF; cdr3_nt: TGTGCTAGTGGACGACCCGGGGGCACTGAAGCTTTCTTT
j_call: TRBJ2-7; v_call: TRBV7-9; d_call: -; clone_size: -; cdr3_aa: CASSLVRDLPSPPYEQYF; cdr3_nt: TGTGCCAGCAGCTTGGTGCGGGATCTACCTTCTCCTCCCTACGAGCAGTACTTC
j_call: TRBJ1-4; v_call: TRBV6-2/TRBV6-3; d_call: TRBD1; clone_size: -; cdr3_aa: CASSADRDSNEKLFF; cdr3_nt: TGTGCCAGCAGTGCAGACCGGGACAGTAATGAAAAACTGTTTTTT
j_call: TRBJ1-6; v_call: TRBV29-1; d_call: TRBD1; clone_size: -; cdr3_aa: CSVATGNNSPLHF; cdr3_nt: TGCAGCGTAGCGACAGGGAATAATTCACCCCTCCACTTT
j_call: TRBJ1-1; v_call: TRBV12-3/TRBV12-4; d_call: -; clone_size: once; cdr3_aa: CASSQVMNTEAFF; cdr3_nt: TGTGCCAGCAGCCAGGTTATGAACACTGAAGCTTTCTTT
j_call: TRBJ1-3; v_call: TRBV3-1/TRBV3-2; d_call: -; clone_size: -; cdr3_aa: CASSQTVGNTIYF; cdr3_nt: TGTGCCAGCAGCCAGACAGTAGGAAACACCATATATTTT
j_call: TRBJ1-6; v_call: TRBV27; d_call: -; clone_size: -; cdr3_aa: CASSFLAGNSPLHF; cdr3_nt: TGTGCCAGCAGTTTCTTGGCGGGGAATTCACCCCTCCACTTT
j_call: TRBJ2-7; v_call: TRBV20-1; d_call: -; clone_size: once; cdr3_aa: CSASMTEASYEQYF; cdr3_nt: TGCAGTGCTAGTATGACAGAAGCCTCCTACGAGCAGTACTTC
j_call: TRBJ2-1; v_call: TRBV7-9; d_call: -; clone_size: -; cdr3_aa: CASSSTDSRYNEQFF; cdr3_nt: TGTGCCAGCAGTTCTACTGATTCGCGGTACAATGAGCAGTTCTTC
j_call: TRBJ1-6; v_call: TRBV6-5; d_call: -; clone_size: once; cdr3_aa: CASRQTVRDNSPLHF; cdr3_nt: TGTGCCAGCAGACAGACGGTGAGAGATAATTCACCCCTCCACTTT
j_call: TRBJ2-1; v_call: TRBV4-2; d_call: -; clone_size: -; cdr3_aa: CASSQDLYGSSYNEQFF; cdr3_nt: TGTGCCAGCAGCCAAGATCTTTACGGGAGTTCCTACAATGAGCAGTTCTTC
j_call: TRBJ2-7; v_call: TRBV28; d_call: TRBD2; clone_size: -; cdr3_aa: CASYEGLAGSSYEQYF; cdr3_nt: TGTGCCAGCTACGAGGGACTAGCGGGGAGCTCCTACGAGCAGTACTTC
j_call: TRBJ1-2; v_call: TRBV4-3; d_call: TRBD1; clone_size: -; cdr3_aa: CASSPAGQGAYYGYTF; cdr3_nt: TGCGCCAGCAGCCCCGCTGGACAGGGGGCTTACTATGGCTACACCTTC
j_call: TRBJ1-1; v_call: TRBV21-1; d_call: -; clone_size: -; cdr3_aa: CASSKATDRIPDEAFF; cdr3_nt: TGTGCCAGCAGCAAAGCTACGGACAGAATTCCCGATGAAGCTTTCTTT
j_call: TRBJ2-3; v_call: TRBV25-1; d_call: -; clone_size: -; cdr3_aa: CASSDPADTQYF; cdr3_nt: TGTGCCAGCAGTGACCCCGCAGATACGCAGTATTTT
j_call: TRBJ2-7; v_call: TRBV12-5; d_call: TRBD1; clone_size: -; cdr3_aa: CASGVTGIAYEQYF; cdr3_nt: TGTGCTAGTGGGGTGACAGGGATCGCCTACGAGCAGTACTTC
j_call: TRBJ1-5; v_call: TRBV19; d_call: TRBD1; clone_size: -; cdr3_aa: CASSPPRQGLDQPQHF; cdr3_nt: TGTGCCAGTAGTCCGCCTCGACAGGGGTTAGATCAGCCCCAGCATTTT
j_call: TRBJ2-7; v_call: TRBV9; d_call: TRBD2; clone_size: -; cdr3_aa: CASSAGLATTYEQYF; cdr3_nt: TGTGCCAGCAGCGCTGGACTAGCGACTACCTACGAGCAGTACTTC
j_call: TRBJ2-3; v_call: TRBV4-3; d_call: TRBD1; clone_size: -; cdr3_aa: CASSQDQGAPYTDTQYF; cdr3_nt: TGCGCCAGCAGCCAAGACCAGGGGGCTCCTTACACAGATACGCAGTATTTT
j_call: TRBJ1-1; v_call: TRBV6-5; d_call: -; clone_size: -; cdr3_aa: CASSYLGGGTEAFF; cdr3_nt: TGTGCCAGCAGTTACTTAGGTGGAGGGACTGAAGCTTTCTTT
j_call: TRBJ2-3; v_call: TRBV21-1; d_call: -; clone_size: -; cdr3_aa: CASSPPRGKVPDTQYF; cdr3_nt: TGTGCCAGCAGCCCGCCCAGGGGGAAAGTCCCGGATACGCAGTATTTT
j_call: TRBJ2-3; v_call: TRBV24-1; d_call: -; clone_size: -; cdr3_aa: CATSDSYTDTQYF; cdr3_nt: TGTGCCACCAGTGATTCCTACACAGATACGCAGTATTTT
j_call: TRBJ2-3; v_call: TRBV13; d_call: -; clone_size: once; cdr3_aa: CASRPPGQLTDTQYF; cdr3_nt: TGTGCCAGCAGACCCCCGGGACAACTCACAGATACGCAGTATTTT
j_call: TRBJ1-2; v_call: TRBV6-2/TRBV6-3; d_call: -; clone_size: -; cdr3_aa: CASSPTRQPANYGYTF; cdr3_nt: TGTGCCAGCAGCCCTACCCGACAGCCAGCTAACTATGGCTACACCTTC
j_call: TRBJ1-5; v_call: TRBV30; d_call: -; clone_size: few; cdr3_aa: CAWSVPFREANQPQHF; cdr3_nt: TGTGCCTGGAGTGTACCCTTCAGGGAGGCCAATCAGCCCCAGCATTTT
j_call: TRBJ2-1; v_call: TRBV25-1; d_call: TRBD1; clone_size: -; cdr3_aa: CASSKPGQIVEQFF; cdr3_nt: TGTGCCAGCAGTAAACCGGGACAGATAGTAGAGCAGTTCTTC
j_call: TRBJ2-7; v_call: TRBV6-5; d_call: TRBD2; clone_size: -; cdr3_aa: CASSYSASGNYEQYF; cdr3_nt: TGTGCCAGCAGTTACTCGGCTAGCGGGAACTACGAGCAGTACTTC
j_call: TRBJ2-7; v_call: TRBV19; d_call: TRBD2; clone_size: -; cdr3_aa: CASSRLAGEGSYEQYF; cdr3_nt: TGTGCCAGTAGTAGACTAGCGGGAGAGGGCTCCTACGAGCAGTACTTC
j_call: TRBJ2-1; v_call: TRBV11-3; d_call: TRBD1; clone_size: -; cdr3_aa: CASSSAPGQGYNEQFF; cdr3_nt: TGTGCCAGCAGCTCAGCTCCGGGACAGGGGTACAATGAGCAGTTCTTC
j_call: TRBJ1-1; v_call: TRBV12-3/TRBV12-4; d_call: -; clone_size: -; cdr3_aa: CASSQDRRTEAFF; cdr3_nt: TGTGCCAGCAGTCAAGACAGGCGCACTGAAGCTTTCTTT
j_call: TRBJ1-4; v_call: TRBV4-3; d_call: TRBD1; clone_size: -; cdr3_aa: CASSQALLGQTNEKLFF; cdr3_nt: TGCGCCAGCAGCCAAGCACTCCTGGGACAGACTAATGAAAAACTGTTTTTT
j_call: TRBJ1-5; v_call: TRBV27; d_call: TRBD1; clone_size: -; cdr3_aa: CASSLTGGDQPQHF; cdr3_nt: TGTGCCAGCAGTTTGACAGGGGGCGATCAGCCCCAGCATTTT
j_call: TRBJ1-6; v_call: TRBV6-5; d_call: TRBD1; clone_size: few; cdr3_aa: CASSGTGYNSPLHF; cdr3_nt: TGTGCCAGCAGCGGGACAGGATACAATTCACCCCTCCACTTT
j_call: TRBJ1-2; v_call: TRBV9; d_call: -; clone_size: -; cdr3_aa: CASSVGLTSNYGYTF; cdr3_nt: TGTGCCAGCAGCGTAGGGCTCACATCTAACTATGGCTACACCTTC